This T cell receptor beta chain originates from a study of blood T cell repertoires in COVID-19. At the level of the study: Italy, Spain and the United States were the sources of the convalescent and acute COVID-19 samples. In each case, the material was cDNA or gDNA derived from T cells, B-cell-depleted T cells, or PBMCs.

Here immunoSEQ multiplex PCR was the method, and the copy in TCRdb shows in-frame clones only, minus some. The sample includes some 320,000 clones, 80% to 90% of them seen just once. Germline values: CDR1 LNHDA, CDR2 SQIVND (reference sequence). The CDR3 loop spans 13 amino acids. Unmatched junction bases numbered 3, after V lost 2 bases and J lost 6 bases. This chain links TRBV19 with TRBJ1-1; 7 bases are a match to TRBD1. Sequencing used peripheral blood. This clonotype was obtained from a woman between 45 and 65 years old who had recovered from COVID-19. CDR3 sequence: CASSIRQGPEAFF. CDR3 nucleotides: TGTGCCAGTAGTATAAGACAGGGCCCTGAAGCTTTCTTT.